Presented here are 17 T cell receptor beta chains from one specimen sequenced in a study of PD-1 blockade in classical Hodgkin lymphoma. Produced via immunoSEQ multiplex PCR; TCRdb's table is partial and in-frame only. The sample has over 50,000 clones, 81% seen once. All the patients suffered relapse after autologous stem cell transplantation, and brentuximab vedotin exposure differed. Specimen: peripheral blood mononuclear cells (PBMCs), collected at baseline. The receptors derive from a human donor with classical Hodgkin lymphoma.

V is TRBV5-6 and J is TRBJ1-2, with no clear D. Germline V CDR1 and CDR2: SGHDT, YYEEEE. The CDR3 length is 13 residues. V dropped 1 base and J dropped 6 bases, with 10 bases sitting between them. The CDR3 DNA reads as TGTGCCAGCAGCTTGCTCCGGGCGCATGGCTACACCTTC. This encodes CASSLLRAHGYTF.

The chain couples TRBV7-9 to TRBJ1-1, with D possibly matching TRBD1 (6 bases). The germline V gene encodes CDR1 SEHNR and CDR2 FQNEAQ (reference sequence). The CDR3 is 12 residues long. With 5 bases removed from V and 8 bases from J, the gap between germline ends came to 12 bases. The DNA for the CDR3 is TGTGCCAGCAGCCCCTCAGGGGAAGAAGCTTTCTTT. The encoded protein is CASSPSGEEAFF.

V usage is TRBV6-6 and J usage is TRBJ2-3, with D possibly being TRBD2 (6 bases). With 4 bases removed from V and 10 bases from J, the gap between germline ends came to 9 bases. Germline values: CDR1 MNHNY, CDR2 SVGAGI (reference sequence). The length of the CDR3 is 11 residues. The DNA of the CDR3 is TGTGCCAGCAGTTGGGGGGAAGCGCAGTATTTT. Encoded protein: CASSWGEAQYF.

The chain has TRBV7-2 and TRBJ1-1, with TRBD1 identical over 7 bases. V lost 2 bases to trimming and J lost 5 bases; unmatched junction nucleotides: 8. This CDR3 is built from 15 residues. The germline gives CDR1 SGHTA, CDR2 FQGNSA. The CDR3 sequence is CASSLRQGGGTEAFF. CDR3 sequence (DNA): TGTGCCAGCAGCTTACGACAGGGTGGGGGGACTGAAGCTTTCTTT.

The gene calls are TRBV5-8 and TRBJ2-7, with D uncertain. Looked up from germline, CDR1 is SGHTS and CDR2 is YDEGEE. There are 15 residues in the CDR3. Trimming left V 4 bases short and J 3 bases short, with 17 bases between. In DNA form, the CDR3 reads TGTGCCAGCAGCCCCGGGCCGATATCAAACTACGAGCAGTACTTC. Translation: CASSPGPISNYEQYF.

CDR3 DNA sequence: TGTGCCAGCAGCTTGAGATCGAGGCAATCTGGAAACACCATATATTTT. Protein: CASSLRSRQSGNTIYF. V and J are TRBV5-8 and TRBJ1-3; no clear D gene. The CDR3 sequence is 16 residues long. The ends were cut back, 1 base at V and 1 base at J, with 12 bases in the middle. The V gene's germline CDR1 is SGHTS and CDR2 YDEGEE.

The rearrangement links TRBV19 to TRBJ1-4; TRBD1 is a possible D gene (6 bases). Germline V lookup: CDR1 LNHDA, CDR2 SQIVND (reference sequence). The CDR3 consists of 14 residues. Trimming left V 7 bases short and J 5 bases short, with 14 bases between. The CDR3 loop reads CASTEGGVNEKLFF. CDR3 nucleotides: TGTGCCAGTACCGAGGGGGGGGTGAATGAAAAACTGTTTTTT. Combining the CDR3 with reference TRBV19 and TRBJ1-4 gives the whole variable domain DGGITQSPKYLFRKEGQNVTLSCEQNLNHDAMYWYRQDPGQGLRLIYYSQIVNDFQKGDIAEGYSVSREKKESFPLTVTSAQKNPTAFYLCASTEGGVNEKLFFGSGTQLSVL.

This rearrangement joins TRBV5-6 to TRBJ2-7, with D possibly TRBD2 on 6 matching bases. Germline CDR1 reads SGHDT; CDR2 reads YYEEEE. The CDR3 is 14 amino acids. The V end was cut by 3 bases, the J end by 0 bases, with 10 bases between. CDR3 protein: CASSWRGASYEQYF. The CDR3, as DNA: TGTGCCAGCAGCTGGCGGGGCGCCTCCTACGAGCAGTACTTC. Complete variable domain (other parts from reference TRBV5-6 and TRBJ2-7): DAGVTQSPTHLIKTRGQQVTLRCSPKSGHDTVSWYQQALGQGPQFIFQYYEEEERQRGNFPDRFSGHQFPNYSSELNVNALLLGDSALYLCASSWRGASYEQYFGPGTRLTVT.

This clone came up once. The chain employs TRBV5-8 and TRBJ2-7; D not certain. Trimming shortened V by 3 bases and J by 3 bases, and 7 bases separated the two germline ends. Germline CDR1 SGHTS, CDR2 YDEGEE. The CDR3 is made up of 12 amino acids. The CDR3 here is CASSSYSYEQYV. CDR3 in DNA: TGTGCCAGCAGCTCGTACAGCTACGAGCAGTACGTC.

V is TRBV6-4 and J is TRBJ2-3, with 13 positions matching TRBD2. V was pared by 5 bases and J by 10 bases, with 18 bases of the junction left unmatched. The germline V gene encodes CDR1 MRHNA and CDR2 SNTAGT. The length of the CDR3 is 18 residues. The CDR3 is CASSLKATSGRDLTPQYF. The CDR3 region has the DNA TGTGCCAGCAGTCTCAAGGCAACTAGCGGGAGGGATTTGACCCCGCAGTATTTT.

This chain uses TRBV5-6 with TRBJ1-2; D gene unclear. This CDR3 contains 12 residues. Germline CDR1 is SGHDT and CDR2 is YYEEEE. With 4 bases removed from V and 4 bases from J, the gap between germline ends came to 8 bases. CDR3 sequence: CASSANPYGYTF. The CDR3 DNA reads TGTGCCAGCAGCGCAAACCCCTATGGCTACACCTTC. Supplemented by reference TRBV5-6 and TRBJ1-2, the full variable domain reads DAGVTQSPTHLIKTRGQQVTLRCSPKSGHDTVSWYQQALGQGPQFIFQYYEEEERQRGNFPDRFSGHQFPNYSSELNVNALLLGDSALYLCASSANPYGYTFGSGTRLTVV.

CDR3 protein: CASSLSFSNQPQHF. The CDR3 DNA is TGTGCCAGCAGTTTGTCGTTTAGCAATCAGCCCCAGCATTTT. V and J are TRBV27 and TRBJ1-5; no firm D call. Germline lookup yields CDR1 MNHEY and CDR2 SMNVEV (reference sequence). The CDR3 totals 14 residues. V lost 3 bases to trimming and J lost 0 bases, with 6 bases between them.

The chain recombines TRBV11-2 with TRBJ2-3, with D tentatively TRBD1 (5 bases). V lost 0 bases and J 6 bases, leaving 13 bases between the germline ends. This CDR3 has 15 amino acids. Germline V gives CDR1 SGHAT, CDR2 FQNNGV. The CDR3 sequence is CASSLEGAAPDTQYF. In nucleotides, the CDR3 is TGTGCCAGCAGCTTAGAAGGGGCAGCGCCGGATACGCAGTATTTT.

The V and J genes are TRBV27 and TRBJ2-3; TRBD2 agrees at 12 bases. Germline CDR1 MNHEY, CDR2 SMNVEV (reference sequence). This CDR3 contains 15 residues. After removal of 6 bases from V and 2 bases from J, the junction contained 3 bases not matched to a gene. The chain's CDR3 is CASRRLAGATDTQYF. In nucleotides, the CDR3 is TGTGCCAGCAGGCGACTAGCGGGAGCCACAGATACGCAGTATTTT.

The V call is TRBV29-1, the J call TRBJ2-5, with D possibly being TRBD2 (6 bases). This CDR3 has 15 residues. CDR1 and CDR2 (germline): SQVTM, ANQGSEA. The V end was cut by 7 bases, the J end by 3 bases, with 21 bases between. The CDR3 spells CSGLRGPGPKETQYF. The CDR3 region has the DNA TGCAGCGGCCTGCGGGGCCCCGGCCCTAAAGAGACCCAGTACTTC.

This clone occurred a few times. This chain connects TRBV4-1 to TRBJ2-2; the D is unclear. The CDR3 consists of 17 residues. Trimming removed 1 base from V and 5 bases from J, with 17 bases in between. Germline CDR1 and CDR2: MGHRA and YSYEKL. Here the CDR3 DNA reads TGCGCCAGCAGCCAAGCTGATCTGGGATTTAGTACCGGGGAGCTGTTTTTT. Translated, it gives CASSQADLGFSTGELFF.

The rearrangement links TRBV5-1 to TRBJ2-7, with D possibly TRBD1 on 6 matching bases. V was trimmed by 1 base and J by 6 bases, leaving 23 bases between them. This CDR3 comprises 17 residues. Germline values: CDR1 SGHRS, CDR2 YFSETQ. The CDR3 nucleotides read TGCGCCAGCAGCTTGACCCCTGGGGACACCCTAAGCTCCGAGCAGTACGTC. It specifies CASSLTPGDTLSSEQYV.